One T cell receptor beta chain is described in this entry. Its target is not known. This entry belongs to a study of T cell repertoires in cytomegalovirus infection. V shed 6 bases and J shed 6 bases, with 14 bases lying between them. This CDR3 contains 14 residues. Germline V gene sequence: CDR1 MNHEY, CDR2 SMNVEV (reference sequence). TCRdb re-derived calls from the reads in MiXCR, one entry per CDR3 protein. Among 84,000 or so distinct CDR3 sequences listed, more than 40% were seen once. Sequencing was performed on CD8+ T cells from cultured PBMCs, taken from culture after CMV antigen stimulation. J is TRBJ2-2 and V is TRBV27, with D hard to call. This clonotype originated in a human donor in good health (CMV status not recorded). Some clones in this sample may be carry-over from other donors' samples. CDR3 bases: TGTGCCAGCAGCCAGATACCTTCGGCCGGGGAGCTGTTTTTT. Protein: CASSQIPSAGELFF.